This is a list of T cell receptor beta chains from one sample in a study of T cell responses to AZD1222 COVID-19 vaccine. Sequencing was performed with immunoSEQ multiplex PCR; in TCRdb, only in-frame clones are kept and a portion is missing. This table has 150,000 to 200,000 clones, around 90% appearing once. Sequences were derived from peripheral blood, sampled on day 0 of AZD1222 vaccination. The source is an adult in good health. The CDR3 runs from the conserved cysteine through the conserved F or W. D genes are given only for firm matches.

V gene	J gene	D gene	CDR3 length	CDR3 DNA	CDR3 protein
TRBV18	TRBJ1-1	.	16	TGTGCCAGCTCGCGCAGGGCGGGGGGCATGAACACTGAAGCTTTCTTT	CASSRRAGGMNTEAFF
TRBV6-1	TRBJ2-3	.	13	TGTGCCAGCAGTGAGGGCTTCACAGATACGCAGTATTTT	CASSEGFTDTQYF
TRBV19	TRBJ1-5	.	13	TGTGCCAGTAGCGAGGGTCGCAATCAGCCCCAGCATTTT	CASSEGRNQPQHF
TRBV2	TRBJ2-1	TRBD2	16	TGTGCCAGCTCCCCACATACTAGCGGGAGTTGGCTAGAGCAGTTCTTC	CASSPHTSGSWLEQFF
TRBV11-2	TRBJ1-1	.	15	TGTGCCAGCAGCCCAGCGGGTCGGGGAATCACTGAAGCTTTCTTT	CASSPAGRGITEAFF
TRBV6-6	TRBJ2-3	.	11	TGTGCCAGCATATGGGGAGATACGCAGTATTTT	CASIWGDTQYF
TRBV28	TRBJ1-1	.	14	TGTGCCAGCAGTTTGTGGATTCGACCCACTGAAGCTTTCTTT	CASSLWIRPTEAFF
TRBV27	TRBJ1-1	.	12	TGTGCCAGCAGCCTTACAGGGACTGAAGCTTTCTTT	CASSLTGTEAFF
TRBV7-8	TRBJ1-2	TRBD1	16	TGTGCCAGCAGCCTGGGACAGAGGGCCCCCCTCTATGGCTACACCTTC	CASSLGQRAPLYGYTF
TRBV28	TRBJ1-1	TRBD1	16	TGTGCCAGCATCCGACCCCGCAGGGGGGCGAACACTGAAGCTTTCTTT	CASIRPRRGANTEAFF
TRBV2	TRBJ1-2	TRBD1	16	TGTGCCAGCACCCAAGGCAGGGGGCTCTCTAACTATGGCTACACCTTC	CASTQGRGLSNYGYTF
TRBV5-1	TRBJ1-2	TRBD1	16	TGCGCCAGCAGTTTCCATTCGGGACAGGGAGGGAATGGCTACACCTTC	CASSFHSGQGGNGYTF
TRBV6-5	TRBJ1-1	.	11	TGTGCCAGCAGTTACAACAGGGAAGCTTTCTTT	CASSYNREAFF
TRBV27	TRBJ2-6	TRBD1	18	TGTGCCAGCAGCCCCGGGACAGAGCCTCTCCCTGGGGCCAACGTCCTGACTTTC	CASSPGTEPLPGANVLTF
TRBV5-1	TRBJ2-7	TRBD1	14	TGCGCCAGCAGCTGGGACAGGGGATCCTACGAGCAGTACTTC	CASSWDRGSYEQYF
TRBV7-9	TRBJ1-2	.	17	TGTGCCAGCAGCTTATTCCCTGGGGTTTATCCAAGAGATGGCTACACCTTC	CASSLFPGVYPRDGYTF
TRBV13	TRBJ2-3	.	15	TGTGCCAGCAGCGGACCGAGGGCCGGCACAGATACGCAGTATTTT	CASSGPRAGTDTQYF
TRBV7-8	TRBJ1-1	TRBD1	13	TGTGCCAGCAGGGATAAACTACAGGGGGAAGCTTTCTTT	CASRDKLQGEAFF
TRBV6-6	TRBJ1-1	.	15	TGTGCCAGCAGTTACTCGTGGAATGGGGCCACTGAAGCTTTCTTT	CASSYSWNGATEAFF
TRBV10-2	TRBJ2-1	TRBD1	15	TGCGCCACCAGACACCACAGGGGAACCTACAATGAGCAGTTCTTC	CATRHHRGTYNEQFF
TRBV15	TRBJ1-2	.	15	TGTGCCACCAGCGCCGGACGGTTGGTCAACTATGGCTACACCTTC	CATSAGRLVNYGYTF